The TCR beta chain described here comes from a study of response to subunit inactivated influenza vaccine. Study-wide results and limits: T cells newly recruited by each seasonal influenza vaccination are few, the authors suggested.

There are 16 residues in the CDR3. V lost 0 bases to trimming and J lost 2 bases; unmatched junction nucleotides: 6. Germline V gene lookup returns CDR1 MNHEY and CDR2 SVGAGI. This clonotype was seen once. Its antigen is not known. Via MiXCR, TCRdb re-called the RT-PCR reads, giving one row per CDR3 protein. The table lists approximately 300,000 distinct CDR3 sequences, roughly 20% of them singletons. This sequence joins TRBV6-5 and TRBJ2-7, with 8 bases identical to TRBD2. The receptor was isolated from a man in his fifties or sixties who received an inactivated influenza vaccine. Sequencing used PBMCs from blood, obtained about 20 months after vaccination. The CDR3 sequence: CASSYSSSGAAYEQYF. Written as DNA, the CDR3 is TGTGCCAGCAGTTACTCAAGTAGCGGGGCCGCCTACGAGCAGTACTTC.